This entry features one T cell receptor beta chain sequence. The sample comes from a study of T cell changes during pregnancy in multiple sclerosis. Assay used: immunoSEQ multiplex PCR; TCRdb lists only in-frame clones, some missing. The table has about 36,000 clones, roughly 93% seen once; the top ten hold about 0.4%. CDR3 length: 17 residues. Germline CDR1 and CDR2: SEHNR and FQNEAQ (reference sequence). V was clipped by 4 bases and J by 4 bases; unmatched bases: 12. This receptor was identified in a female donor with multiple sclerosis, enrolled in a pregnancy study. The chain recombines TRBV7-9 with TRBJ2-3; 9 bases agree with TRBD2. Here the sequenced sample was CD4+ T cells from peripheral blood mononuclear cells, taken in the first trimester of pregnancy. Here the CDR3 DNA reads TGTGCCAGCAGCTCCCTACCAGCGGGGGGTTCGGCAGATACGCAGTATTTT. It is translated as CASSSLPAGGSADTQYF. Together with reference TRBV7-9 and TRBJ2-3, the CDR3 gives the full variable domain: DTGVSQNPRHKITKRGQNVTFRCDPISEHNRLYWYRQTLGQGPEFLTYFQNEAQLEKSRLLSDRFSAERPKGSFSTLEIQRTEQGDSAMYLCASSSLPAGGSADTQYFGPGTRLTVL.